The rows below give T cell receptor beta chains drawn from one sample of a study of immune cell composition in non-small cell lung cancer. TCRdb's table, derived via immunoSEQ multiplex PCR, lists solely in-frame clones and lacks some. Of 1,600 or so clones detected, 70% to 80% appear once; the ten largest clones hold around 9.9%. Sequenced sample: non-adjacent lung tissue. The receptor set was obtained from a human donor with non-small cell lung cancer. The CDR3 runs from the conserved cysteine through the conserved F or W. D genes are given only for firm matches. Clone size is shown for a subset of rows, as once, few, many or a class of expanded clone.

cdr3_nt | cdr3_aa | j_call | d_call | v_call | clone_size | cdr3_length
TGTGCCAGCAGTTACGCGTCTAGCGGGATCTACAATGAGCAGTTCTTC | CASSYASSGIYNEQFF | TRBJ2-1 | TRBD2 | TRBV6-5 | once | 16
TGTGCCAGCACGCCTCTTGGTTCCTGGGAGCAGTACTTC | CASTPLGSWEQYF | TRBJ2-5 | . | TRBV7-6 | . | 13
TGTGCCAGCAGCGAGACAGGGGGCTATGGCTACACCTTC | CASSETGGYGYTF | TRBJ1-2 | TRBD1 | TRBV5-6 | once | 13
TGTGCCAGCATCAGGGTCTACTTTGAAGCTTTCTTT | CASIRVYFEAFF | TRBJ1-1 | . | TRBV2 | . | 12
TGTGCCAGCAGCTTAGATCAGGGCGACGAGCAGTACTTC | CASSLDQGDEQYF | TRBJ2-7 | . | TRBV11-2 | . | 13
TGTGCCAGCAGTCTAGCGGGGATAAACACCGGGGAGCTGTTTTTT | CASSLAGINTGELFF | TRBJ2-2 | TRBD2 | TRBV7-2 | . | 15
TGCGCCAGCAGCTTTTTCGCGGGAACTGGGGCGTCCTACGAGCAGTACTTC | CASSFFAGTGASYEQYF | TRBJ2-7 | . | TRBV5-1 | . | 17
TGTGCCAGCAGCTCAGCCGGGACAGTCGACGAGCAGTACTTC | CASSSAGTVDEQYF | TRBJ2-7 | TRBD1 | TRBV11-2 | few | 14
TGTGCCAGCAGCTTAGGTCCAGCGGGAATACTCTACGAGCAGTACTTC | CASSLGPAGILYEQYF | TRBJ2-7 | TRBD2 | TRBV11-2 | . | 16
TGTGCTAGTGGTTTGCTGGGACTAGCGGGGGCTCCGTTCGCGAACACCGGGGAGCTGTTTTTT | CASGLLGLAGAPFANTGELFF | TRBJ2-2 | TRBD2 | TRBV12-5 | . | 21
TGTGCCAGCACCCGGTGGACAGACAACAATGAGCAGTTCTTC | CASTRWTDNNEQFF | TRBJ2-1 | . | TRBV21-1 | . | 14
TGTGCCAGCAGCTTAGGGCCCGGGGTCAATGAGCAGTTCTTC | CASSLGPGVNEQFF | TRBJ2-1 | . | TRBV5-8 | . | 14
TGCGCCAGCAGCCATGACATAACTAATGAAAAACTGTTTTTT | CASSHDITNEKLFF | TRBJ1-4 | . | TRBV5-1 | . | 14
TGTGCCAGCTCACCACAAGGGGGACAGGCGCGGGATACGCAGTATTTT | CASSPQGGQARDTQYF | TRBJ2-3 | TRBD1 | TRBV18 | . | 16
TGTGCCTGGAGTGTAGGGACAAGCCCAGGCAATGAGCAGTTCTTC | CAWSVGTSPGNEQFF | TRBJ2-1 | . | TRBV30 | . | 15
TGTGCCAGCAGTGAGACTAGCGGGGGTTCCGACACCGGGGAGCTGTTTTTT | CASSETSGGSDTGELFF | TRBJ2-2 | TRBD2 | TRBV6-1 | . | 17
TGCGCCAGCAGCCTGGAGGGGTGGGGCGAAGAGACCCAGTACTTC | CASSLEGWGEETQYF | TRBJ2-5 | . | TRBV5-1 | . | 15
TGTGCCAGCAGTGACAGAAGCATGAACACTGAAGCTTTCTTT | CASSDRSMNTEAFF | TRBJ1-1 | . | TRBV6-5 | . | 14
TGTGCCAGCAGCTTAGTGGGGGGAGGGTTGGACACCATATATTTT | CASSLVGGGLDTIYF | TRBJ1-3 | . | TRBV7-8 | once | 15
TGTGCCAGCTCACCCGAGGGACAGGGGTCTGGCTACACCTTC | CASSPEGQGSGYTF | TRBJ1-2 | TRBD1 | TRBV18 | . | 14
TGTGCCAGCCCTCCCGGCATCTCGGGGACAGATACGCAGTATTTT | CASPPGISGTDTQYF | TRBJ2-3 | . | TRBV28 | . | 15
TGTGCCAGCAGTGAGTACGGGAACACCGGGGAGCTGTTTTTT | CASSEYGNTGELFF | TRBJ2-2 | . | TRBV6-4 | . | 14
TGTGCCAGCAGTGCCTTTGAGCTCAATGAGCAGTTCTTC | CASSAFELNEQFF | TRBJ2-1 | . | TRBV9 | once | 13
TGTGCCAGCAGCTTTGGTCGGGGGAGCACTGAAGCTTTCTTT | CASSFGRGSTEAFF | TRBJ1-1 | . | TRBV14 | . | 14
TGTGCCAGCAGCCCCAAGGACAGGCAATCAGCCCCAGCATTT | CASSPKDRQSAPAF | TRBJ1-5 | TRBD1 | TRBV9 | once | 14
TGTGCCAGCAGCCAAGGCTTTCAGGGTGGATTTGATACGCAGTATTTT | CASSQGFQGGFDTQYF | TRBJ2-3 | . | TRBV4-2 | . | 16
TGTGCCAGCAGTGAACTTCTGACAGTTAGTAATTCACCCCTCCACTTT | CASSELLTVSNSPLHF | TRBJ1-6 | . | TRBV6-1 | . | 16
TGCGCCAGCAGCCAAGATCTAGGGGCGCGGGGGTACCAAGAGACCCAGTACTTC | CASSQDLGARGYQETQYF | TRBJ2-5 | TRBD2 | TRBV4-1 | . | 18
TGCGCCAGCAGCTGGGGGACAGGCGGAACCGGGGAGCTGTTTTTT | CASSWGTGGTGELFF | TRBJ2-2 | TRBD1 | TRBV5-1 | . | 15
TGTGCCAGTTTCGGGACTAGCTACGAGCAGTACTTC | CASFGTSYEQYF | TRBJ2-7 | TRBD2 | TRBV27 | . | 12
TGTGCCAGCAGCTTAGGTGAGACAGTGAGATCCTTCTACACCTTC | CASSLGETVRSFYTF | TRBJ1-2 | . | TRBV7-9 | . | 15